This T cell receptor (beta chain) emerged from a study of shared clonotypes between healthy human individuals (TCRdb year 2020). For the study in its entirety: The cohort included three men and a couple of women between 18 and 49 years of age. Leukapheresis yielded between about 0.94 and 9 billion PBMCs per donor. To increase sequencing depth and limit assay-specific biases, TCR repertoire library preparation and sequencing were carried out by different laboratories using diverse techniques. For each donor, CD4 naive and CD4 memory were each given three plates, CD8 naive was given two plates, and CD8 memory was given one plate. To estimate repertoire size and how much clonotype sharing occurs between individuals, the study deeply sequenced the blood TCR repertoires of several healthy adults.

To note about this clone: There is no known antigen for this receptor. Within one base of it there is no much larger clone, and no base qualities were kept.

The donors were healthy, HIV-negative adults with no recently reported acute infections or vaccinations. All donors were Caucasian adults living in Nashville, Tennessee, USA. CD4+ T cells were enriched through magnetic negative selection, after which naive cells were positively selected on CD45RA and the remaining negative fraction served as the memory subset. After blood collection by leukapheresis, PBMCs were isolated using Ficoll-Histopaque density gradient centrifugation and then cryopreserved in the vapor phase of liquid nitrogen. Purity and quantity of every magnetically sorted T cell population were checked by analytical flow cytometry. Each sorted fraction had its genomic DNA isolated and then quantified by UV absorbance on a Nanodrop 2000c. TCR CDR3 regions were amplified from genomic DNA by multiplex PCR using the deep immunoSEQ assay. Extracted genomic DNA from each cell subset was distributed evenly across all wells of several immunoSEQ 96-well plates, and each plate was treated as a replicate. For sorted subsets, around 200 ng genomic DNA, equal to 25,000 to 35,000 T cell genomes, was loaded into each replicate PCR. Purified libraries were measured with a Qubit 3.0 fluorometer, size-checked on a Bioanalyzer 2100, and measured again with the KAPA Library Quantification kit. Every immunoSEQ 96-well plate was sequenced on a dedicated single-read 150-cycle Illumina NextSeq 550 flow cell. As for how the authors treated the data: Because the immunoSEQ output included only junctional sequences and no quality scores, the filtering could not be the same as the filtering used for full-length reads. To assign V/J genes and CDR3, sequences were annotated against IMGT germline references using PyIR, a Python wrapper for IgBLAST v1.9. Reads were removed for weak V/J assignments (E-value above 1e-6), missing CDR3, stop codons, out-of-frame junctions, or ambiguous translated residues. V3J clonotypes were defined as sequences sharing an identical inferred V gene, J gene, and CDR3 amino acid sequence. Percentage overlap between repertoires was computed as shared unique clonotypes divided by the size of the smaller repertoire. Repertoire richness was assessed with RTK rarefaction, the Chao1 estimator, and Recon v2.1 estimates of unobserved clonotypes. For all TCRbeta clonotypes obtained by the gDNA method from four donors, generation probabilities were computed with OLGA. TCRdb stores this immuneACCESS table with in-frame sequences only. Part of the clones is absent; in the studies checked, under half of the shortfall reflects unresolved V genes, and no reason is known for the rest. That table gives V, J and clone size, and the DNA gave D and trimming. The sample table holds almost 750,000 clones, of which approximately 72% were seen once. About 1.8% of the sample is taken by the ten largest.

Overall results and qualifications from the work: Because the study included only a small number of donors, the genetic and exposure-history diversity represented was limited. Even with the large sequencing depth, rarefaction of the sorted-subset datasets indicated that sequencing was incomplete. Clonotypes shared by all four sorted-subset donors showed higher generation probabilities than non-shared clonotypes. Sampling was restricted to blood, and TCR repertoires in tissues likely differ from the TCR repertoires found in blood. Naive subsets generally had larger estimated clonotype richness than memory subsets. About 4.5% of naive CD4, 3.5% of naive CD8, roughly 2.4% of memory CD4, and less than 0.45% of memory CD8 clonotypes were shared across four donors. Pairwise subsampling indicated that sequencing depth was expected to affect the degree of clonotype sharing among donors.

Taken from the germline V gene (reference sequence), the CDR1 and CDR2 loops are GTSNPN and SVGIG. The CDR3, from cysteine to phenylalanine, totals 12 residues. Only the CDR3 DNA is retained, 36 bases long and in frame from the first base. The V end loses 8 bases and the J end loses 1 base, and a stretch of 12 bases separates them. This receptor was obtained from a woman aged 25 to 45 in good health. The sequenced material came from memory CD4+ T cells sorted from blood. The cell subset or site label for this specimen denotes: CD45RA-negative fraction. The V and J segments used are TRBV30 and TRBJ2-7; a tentative D match to TRBD2 spans 6 bases. The sequenced DNA: TGTGCCGCGGATGGGGGGTCCTACGAGCAGTACTTC. Translation gives CAADGGSYEQYF.